This is a list of T cell receptor beta chains from one sample in a study of blood T cell repertoires in COVID-19. The repertoire was sequenced with immunoSEQ multiplex PCR; TCRdb's copy has only in-frame clones and lacks some. The table records 95,000 to 150,000 clones, roughly 89% of them present only once. The sequenced material came from PBMCs or T cells enriched from blood (not recorded which). These receptor sequences come from a woman in her 30s who had recovered from COVID-19. Each CDR3 is given with its conserved first and last residue. A D gene is named only where the DNA matches it firmly. Size tells how often a clone was seen (once, few, many) or the class of an expanded clone, and some rows leave it out.

cdr3_aa	cdr3_nt	v_call	j_call	d_call	clone_size
CASSEENIQYF	TGTGCCAGCAGTGAGGAGAACATTCAGTACTTC	TRBV25-1	TRBJ2-4	NA	NA
CASRQGVGTEAFF	TGTGCCAGTAGGCAGGGGGTCGGCACTGAAGCTTTCTTT	TRBV19	TRBJ1-1	TRBD1	NA
CASSLASANEQFF	TGTGCCAGCAGTTTGGCTAGCGCCAATGAGCAGTTCTTC	TRBV28	TRBJ2-1	NA	NA
CASSLTSSYEQYF	TGTGCCAGCAGTTTGACTAGCAGCTACGAGCAGTACTTC	TRBV12-3/TRBV12-4	TRBJ2-7	TRBD2	NA
CASSSVGRNTIYF	TGTGCCAGCAGCTCCGTCGGGAGAAACACCATATATTTT	TRBV9	TRBJ1-3	NA	NA
CASSPAGGAEGYTF	TGTGCCAGCAGCCCCGCCGGGGGGGCGGAGGGCTACACCTTC	TRBV14	TRBJ1-2	NA	NA
CASSLDTGKNVDYGYTF	TGTGCCAGCAGCTTAGATACAGGAAAAAACGTAGACTATGGCTACACCTTC	TRBV7-2	TRBJ1-2	NA	NA
CASSLEGADTQYF	TGTGCCAGCAGCCTGGAGGGGGCGGATACGCAGTATTTT	TRBV3-1/TRBV3-2	TRBJ2-3	NA	NA
CASSDRVSPLHF	TGTGCCAGCAGTGACAGGGTCTCACCCCTCCACTTT	TRBV6-1	TRBJ1-6	NA	NA
CASSKTGGTNEKLFF	TGTGCCAGCAGTAAGACAGGTGGAACTAATGAAAAACTGTTTTTT	TRBV28	TRBJ1-4	NA	NA
CASSRTSGYEQYF	TGCGCCAGCAGCCGGACTAGCGGCTACGAGCAGTACTTC	TRBV4-3	TRBJ2-7	TRBD2	many